This paragraph reports one T cell receptor beta chain. Its cognate antigen has yet to be identified. One base away there is no much larger clone; base qualities are not given. TCRbeta CDR3 regions were amplified from genomic DNA using the immunoSEQ Assay, a bias-controlled multiplex PCR. On the authors' methods: Within the assay, amplification of reference gene primers was used to estimate how many nucleated cells each sample contained. To quantify the absolute abundance of each unique TCRbeta CDR3 rearrangement, sequence reads were collapsed and filtered. Productive Simpson clonality was computed per sample as the square root of Simpson's diversity index over productive rearrangements. TCRdb carries this immuneACCESS record with in-frame sequences only. Its versions omit some clonotypes, under half of them owing to an unresolved V gene in the studies checked, with the rest unexplained. V, J and clone size derive from that table, while D and trimming were established from the DNA sequence. The sample table records tens of thousands of clones; approximately 84% of these occur just once. Together, the top ten hold 6.3% of the sample.

This sample was taken from a study of blood T cell repertoires in COVID-19 (dated by TCRdb to the early 2020s). At the level of the whole study: Samples from collaborators originated in the United States, Italy and Spain and spanned both the acute and convalescent phases of COVID-19. The repertoires were released in a freely available public database intended as a resource for research on the immune response to SARS-CoV-2. The dataset comprised deeply sampled blood TCRbeta repertoires from subjects exposed to, actively infected with, or recovered from COVID-19. The material from the prospective study consisted of cDNA or gDNA derived from T cells, B-cell-depleted T cells, or PBMCs. HLA class I and class II types, where available, came from metadata supplied by the sample provider rather than from assay-based typing. Nearly every sample came with metadata listing a de-identified subject ID, COVID-19 status, age in years and sex. Samples were obtained from the ongoing ImmuneRACE study (first 160 participants) and from about 1,300 subjects provided by 6 global collaborators.

General study outcomes and caveats: The amount of clinical and demographic metadata varied by source and participant and was provided uncurated.

According to the germline V gene, CDR1 reads SQVTM and CDR2 reads ANQGSEA. Trimmed from V: 1 base; trimmed from J: 5 bases; junction bases lacking a gene match: 14. The CDR3 runs 16 amino acids, cysteine and phenylalanine included. Kept here is only the CDR3 DNA, which spans 48 bases and is read in frame from base 1. One collaborating source in Seattle enrolled patients during active infection and followed them longitudinally through the course of disease. The collaborating institutions used their own protocols to collect whole blood in K2EDTA tubes. For TCRbeta analysis, collaborator samples were shipped as frozen whole blood, as isolated PBMCs, or as DNA extracted from either sample type.

Rearrangement joined TRBV29-1 to TRBJ2-7, with 7 central nucleotides matching TRBD2. The receptor's source is a man aged 70 or older with COVID-19, enrolled during active disease. The sample comprised peripheral blood. The CDR3 region: CSVEGSSGRTIHEQYF. The sequenced DNA: TGCAGCGTTGAAGGGTCTAGCGGTCGCACTATACACGAGCAGTACTTC.